This T cell receptor beta chain was retrieved from a study of T-cell memory formation after mild COVID-19. Germline V CDR1 and CDR2: MNHEY, SVGEGT. V was pared by 0 bases and J by 0 bases, with 12 bases between. The CDR3 is made up of 17 amino acids. Study results and limitations: In pre-infection memory, a portion of responding clones appeared, which suggested that cross-reactive memory joined.

This clonotype was detected only a few times. Its antigen is unknown. MiXCR was run by TCRdb on the 5' RACE reads, yielding one entry per CDR3 protein. The sample carries 400,000 or so distinct CDR3 sequences, about 19% recorded once. This TCR came from an adult woman who had mild COVID-19 (a few samples of this study predate the infection). Cell type and time point are not known. This sequence joins TRBV6-2 or TRBV6-3 and TRBJ2-4; D is perhaps TRBD2 (5 bases). Material for sequencing was PBMCs or a T cell subset sorted from them (not recorded which). The CDR3: CASSYSIGGGAKNIQYF. The DNA for the CDR3 is TGTGCCAGCAGTTACTCGATCGGAGGCGGAGCCAAAAACATTCAGTACTTC.